This TCR beta chain was documented in a study of yellow fever vaccine responses in identical twins. Notes on the study in general: In identical twins, vaccine T cell responses appeared partly shared and partly individual.

Worth noting for this clonotype: Antigen: not known.

TCRdb re-derived calls from the RT-PCR reads in MiXCR, one entry per CDR3 protein. Seen here are 11,000 to 15,000 distinct CDR3 sequences, roughly 80% observed once, and the top ten hold about 0.7%. This CDR3 is 14 amino acids long. The germline gives CDR1 SQVTM, CDR2 ANQGSEA. With 4 bases removed from V and 2 bases from J, the gap between germline ends came to 12 bases. The chain combines TRBV29-1 with TRBJ1-5; weak D call: TRBD1 (5 bases). The specimen comprised T cells from blood (PBMCs), unsorted or a sorted subset (not recorded which), sampled before or after yellow fever vaccination (not recorded which). This clonotype was obtained from a woman aged 18-29 years who received the yellow fever vaccine. CDR3 protein: CSVGEQVGNQPQHF. CDR3 nucleotide sequence: TGCAGCGTTGGGGAACAGGTGGGCAATCAGCCCCAGCATTTT.